This TCR beta chain was identified in a study of T cells in localized non-small cell lung cancer. Clones were sequenced by immunoSEQ multiplex PCR, and TCRdb holds only the in-frame ones, with some missing. The sample contains about 43,000 clones, 91% of which appear only once. Study results and caveats: Median approximately 58 top-100 tumor clones were shared with paired adjacent lung. Sequencing was limited to one tumor region, leaving the possibility of heterogeneity open. Compared with tumor, uninvolved adjacent lung displayed greater T cell clonality, ranking highest overall.

The CDR3 runs 15 residues. Germline V gene data show CDR1 as MNHEY and CDR2 as SVGAGI. V shed 0 bases and J shed 6 bases, with 11 bases lying between them. As concerns this clone: Its antigen remains unknown.

The rearrangement uses TRBV6-5 and TRBJ1-4; no definite D call. The sequence was obtained from a woman aged 35 to 75 with stage II lung adenocarcinoma. The specimen comprised PBMCs, sampled before any cancer treatment. CDR3 amino acids: CASSYSGGFDEKLFF. For the CDR3, the DNA is TGTGCCAGCAGTTACTCAGGAGGGTTCGATGAAAAACTGTTTTTT.